Listed below are T cell receptor beta chains from one sample, sequenced in a study of shared clonotypes between healthy human individuals. Assay: immunoSEQ multiplex PCR; the TCRdb copy retains only in-frame clones and omits some. The repertoire holds some 980,000 clones, roughly 72% seen once, with roughly 1.5% in the top ten. The sequenced sample consisted of memory CD4+ T cells sorted from blood. The receptors shown here come from a man younger than 30 in good health. Each CDR3 is given with its conserved first and last residue. A D gene is named only where the DNA matches it firmly. Some rows mark clone size as missing; the rest say once, few, many or name a class of expanded clone.

CDR3 protein: CASSKDSWETQYF
CDR3 DNA: TGTGCCAGCAGCAAAGATTCTTGGGAGACCCAGTACTTC
D gene: -
clone size: few
J gene: TRBJ2-5
V gene: TRBV21-1

CDR3 protein: CASSSPGQGGTDTQYF
CDR3 DNA: TGTGCCAGCAGTTCTCCGGGACAGGGGGGGACAGATACGCAGTATTTT
D gene: TRBD1
clone size: -
J gene: TRBJ2-3
V gene: TRBV28

CDR3 protein: CARTYETGQIQPLHF
CDR3 DNA: TGTGCCAGAACCTACGAGACGGGACAAATTCAGCCCCTCCACTTT
D gene: -
clone size: -
J gene: TRBJ1-6
V gene: TRBV5-3

CDR3 protein: CAARRTENTEAFF
CDR3 DNA: TGTGCCGCCAGACGGACAGAGAACACTGAAGCTTTCTTT
D gene: -
clone size: -
J gene: TRBJ1-1
V gene: TRBV10-3

CDR3 protein: CAISESAGGETQYF
CDR3 DNA: TGTGCCATCAGTGAGTCAGCGGGCGGGGAGACCCAGTACTTC
D gene: -
clone size: -
J gene: TRBJ2-5
V gene: TRBV10-3

CDR3 protein: CASSHRGRTGELFF
CDR3 DNA: TGCGCCAGCAGTCACAGGGGGCGGACCGGGGAGCTGTTTTTT
D gene: TRBD1
clone size: -
J gene: TRBJ2-2
V gene: TRBV10-1

CDR3 protein: CASSRRTGNLESPLHF
CDR3 DNA: TGTGCCAGCAGTCGGAGGACAGGGAATTTAGAGTCACCCCTCCACTTT
D gene: TRBD1
clone size: -
J gene: TRBJ1-6
V gene: TRBV6-6

CDR3 protein: CASSFRGPGNTIYF
CDR3 DNA: TGTGCCAGCAGCTTCCGGGGACCTGGAAACACCATATATTTT
D gene: -
clone size: -
J gene: TRBJ1-3
V gene: TRBV13

CDR3 protein: CASSLDPGRTEAFF
CDR3 DNA: TGCGCCAGCAGCTTGGATCCAGGGAGGACTGAAGCTTTCTTT
D gene: -
clone size: -
J gene: TRBJ1-1
V gene: TRBV5-1

CDR3 protein: CAWGEGGLNEKLFF
CDR3 DNA: TGTGCCTGGGGAGAAGGGGGGCTTAATGAAAAACTGTTTTTT
D gene: -
clone size: -
J gene: TRBJ1-4
V gene: TRBV30

CDR3 protein: CASSPRTGINTGELFF
CDR3 DNA: TGTGCCAGCAGCCCCCGGACAGGGATAAACACCGGGGAGCTGTTTTTT
D gene: TRBD1
clone size: -
J gene: TRBJ2-2
V gene: TRBV11-3

CDR3 protein: CASSSRMEYGYTF
CDR3 DNA: TGTGCCAGCTCATCCCGGATGGAGTATGGCTACACCTTC
D gene: -
clone size: -
J gene: TRBJ1-2
V gene: TRBV18

CDR3 protein: CAGGQLAYEQYF
CDR3 DNA: TGTGCCGGCGGACAGTTAGCATACGAGCAGTACTTC
D gene: -
clone size: once
J gene: TRBJ2-7
V gene: TRBV2

CDR3 protein: CASSLAGAGPSSYEQYF
CDR3 DNA: TGCGCCAGCAGCTTGGCCGGGGCGGGCCCCAGCTCCTACGAGCAGTACTTC
D gene: -
clone size: once
J gene: TRBJ2-7
V gene: TRBV5-1

CDR3 protein: CASSIAFDSSYNEQFF
CDR3 DNA: TGTGCCAGCAGCATAGCATTCGACAGCTCCTACAATGAGCAGTTCTTC
D gene: -
clone size: -
J gene: TRBJ2-1
V gene: TRBV7-9

CDR3 protein: CASSKLDVRNEQFF
CDR3 DNA: TGTGCCAGCAGCAAGCTAGACGTACGTAATGAGCAGTTCTTC
D gene: -
clone size: -
J gene: TRBJ2-1
V gene: TRBV11-2

CDR3 protein: CASSQGFGASVDTQYF
CDR3 DNA: TGCGCCAGCAGCCAGGGGTTTGGGGCCTCGGTAGATACGCAGTATTTT
D gene: -
clone size: -
J gene: TRBJ2-3
V gene: TRBV4-1

CDR3 protein: CASSLTPTVDYEQYF
CDR3 DNA: TGTGCCAGCAGCTTAACACCGACGGTAGACTACGAGCAGTACTTC
D gene: -
clone size: -
J gene: TRBJ2-7
V gene: TRBV11-2

CDR3 protein: CASGLHLRRGLASMNTEAFF
CDR3 DNA: TGTGCTAGTGGTCTACATTTACGAAGAGGGCTGGCCTCAATGAACACTGAAGCTTTCTTT
D gene: -
clone size: -
J gene: TRBJ1-1
V gene: TRBV12-5

CDR3 protein: CASSQYGEGYTF
CDR3 DNA: TGTGCCAGCAGCCAATATGGGGAGGGCTACACCTTC
D gene: -
clone size: -
J gene: TRBJ1-2
V gene: TRBV14

CDR3 protein: CASSYGRPTGDEQYF
CDR3 DNA: TGTGCCAGCAGTTACGGGCGGCCCACGGGGGACGAGCAGTACTTC
D gene: -
clone size: -
J gene: TRBJ2-7
V gene: TRBV6-5